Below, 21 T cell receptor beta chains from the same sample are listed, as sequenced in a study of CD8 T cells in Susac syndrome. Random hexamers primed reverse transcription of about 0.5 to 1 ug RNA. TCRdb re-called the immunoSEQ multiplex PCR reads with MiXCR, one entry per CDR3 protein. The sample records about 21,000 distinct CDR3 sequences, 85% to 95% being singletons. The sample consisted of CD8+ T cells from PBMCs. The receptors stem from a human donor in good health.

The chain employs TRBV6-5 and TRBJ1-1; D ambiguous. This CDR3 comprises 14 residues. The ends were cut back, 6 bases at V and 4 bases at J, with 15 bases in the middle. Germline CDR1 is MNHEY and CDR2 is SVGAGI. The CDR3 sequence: CASRPSQKGTEAFF. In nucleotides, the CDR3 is TGTGCCAGCAGACCTAGTCAAAAGGGCACTGAAGCTTTCTTT.

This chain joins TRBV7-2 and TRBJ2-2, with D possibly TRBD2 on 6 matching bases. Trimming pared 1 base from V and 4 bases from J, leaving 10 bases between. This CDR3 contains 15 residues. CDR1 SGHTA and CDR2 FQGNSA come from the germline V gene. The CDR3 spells CASSLGGGGTGELFF. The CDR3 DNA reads TGTGCCAGCAGCTTAGGTGGGGGAGGCACCGGGGAGCTGTTTTTT.

As DNA, the CDR3 is TGCGCCAGCAGCCAAGTGACAGGCTATGGCTACACCTTC. It is translated as CASSQVTGYGYTF. The chain recombines TRBV4-1 with TRBJ1-2; D perhaps matches TRBD1 (6 bases). The CDR3 is made up of 13 amino acids. The V end was cut by 1 base, the J end by 4 bases, with 7 bases between. Germline V gene data show CDR1 as MGHRA and CDR2 as YSYEKL.

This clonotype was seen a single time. CDR3 sequence (DNA): TGCAGCGTTGTAGGAGCCAACTTCCAAGAGACCCAGTACTTC. It encodes CSVVGANFQETQYF. This sequence joins TRBV29-1 and TRBJ2-5, with D unclear. V was shortened by 4 bases and J by 1 base, with 13 bases between the two germline ends. Germline values: CDR1 SQVTM, CDR2 ANQGSEA. This CDR3 contains 14 residues.

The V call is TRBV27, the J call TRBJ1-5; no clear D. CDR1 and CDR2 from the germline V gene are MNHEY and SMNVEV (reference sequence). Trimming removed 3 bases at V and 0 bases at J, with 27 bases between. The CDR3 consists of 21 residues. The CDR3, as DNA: TGTGCCAGCAGTTTTGATAGTGTGGCTAAGAGAGTAGACTATAGCAATCAGCCCCAGCATTTT. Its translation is CASSFDSVAKRVDYSNQPQHF.

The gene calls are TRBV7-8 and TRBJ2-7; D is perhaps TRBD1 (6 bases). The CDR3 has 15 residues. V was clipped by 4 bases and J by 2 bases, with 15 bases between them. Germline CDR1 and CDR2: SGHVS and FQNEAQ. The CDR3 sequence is CASSSFRDTAYEQYF. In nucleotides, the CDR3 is TGTGCCAGCAGCTCTTTCCGGGACACGGCCTACGAGCAGTACTTC.

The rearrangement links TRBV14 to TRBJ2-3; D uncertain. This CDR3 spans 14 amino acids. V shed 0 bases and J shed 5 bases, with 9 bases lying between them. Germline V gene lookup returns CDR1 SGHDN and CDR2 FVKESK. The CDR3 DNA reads TGTGCCAGCAGCCAAGATCGGGTAGTAGATACGCAGTATTTT. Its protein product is CASSQDRVVDTQYF.

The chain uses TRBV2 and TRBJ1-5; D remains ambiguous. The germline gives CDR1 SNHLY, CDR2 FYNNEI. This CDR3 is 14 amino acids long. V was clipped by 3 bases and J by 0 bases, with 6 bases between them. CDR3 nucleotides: TGTGCCAGCAGTGAGTTTGTTAGCAATCAGCCCCAGCATTTT. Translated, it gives CASSEFVSNQPQHF.

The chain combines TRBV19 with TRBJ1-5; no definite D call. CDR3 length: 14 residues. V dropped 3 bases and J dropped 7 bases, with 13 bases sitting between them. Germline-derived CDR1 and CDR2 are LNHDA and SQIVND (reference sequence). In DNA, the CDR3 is TGTGCCAGTAGTATGGGAACCACTGGGCAGCCCCAGCATTTT. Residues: CASSMGTTGQPQHF. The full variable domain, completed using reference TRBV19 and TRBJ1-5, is DGGITQSPKYLFRKEGQNVTLSCEQNLNHDAMYWYRQDPGQGLRLIYYSQIVNDFQKGDIAEGYSVSREKKESFPLTVTSAQKNPTAFYLCASSMGTTGQPQHFGDGTRLSIL.

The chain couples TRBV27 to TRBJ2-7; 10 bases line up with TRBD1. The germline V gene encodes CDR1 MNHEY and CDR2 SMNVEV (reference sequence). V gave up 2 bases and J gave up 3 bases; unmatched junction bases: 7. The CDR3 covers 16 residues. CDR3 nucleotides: TGTGCCAGCAGTTTAAAGGGACAGGGGACAGGCTACGAGCAGTACTTC. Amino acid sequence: CASSLKGQGTGYEQYF.

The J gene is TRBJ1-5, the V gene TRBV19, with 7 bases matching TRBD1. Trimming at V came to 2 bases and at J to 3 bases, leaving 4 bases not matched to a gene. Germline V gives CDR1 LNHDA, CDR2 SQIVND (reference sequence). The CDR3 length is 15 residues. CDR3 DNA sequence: TGTGCCAGTAGTATACCCGGACAGGTCAATCAGCCCCAGCATTTT. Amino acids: CASSIPGQVNQPQHF. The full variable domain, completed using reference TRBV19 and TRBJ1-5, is DGGITQSPKYLFRKEGQNVTLSCEQNLNHDAMYWYRQDPGQGLRLIYYSQIVNDFQKGDIAEGYSVSREKKESFPLTVTSAQKNPTAFYLCASSIPGQVNQPQHFGDGTRLSIL.

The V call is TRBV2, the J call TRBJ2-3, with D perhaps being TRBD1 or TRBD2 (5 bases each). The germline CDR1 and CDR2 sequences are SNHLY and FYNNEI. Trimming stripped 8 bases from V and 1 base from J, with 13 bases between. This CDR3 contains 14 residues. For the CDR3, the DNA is TGTGCCAGCTCGGGACCGGAGGGCACAGATACGCAGTATTTT. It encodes CASSGPEGTDTQYF.

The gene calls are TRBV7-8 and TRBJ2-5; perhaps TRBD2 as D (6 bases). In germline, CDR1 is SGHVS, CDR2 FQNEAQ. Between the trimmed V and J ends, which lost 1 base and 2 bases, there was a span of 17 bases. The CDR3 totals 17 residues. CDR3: CASSLEHPPGRQETQYF. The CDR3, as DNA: TGTGCCAGCAGCTTAGAGCATCCGCCGGGGAGGCAAGAGACCCAGTACTTC.

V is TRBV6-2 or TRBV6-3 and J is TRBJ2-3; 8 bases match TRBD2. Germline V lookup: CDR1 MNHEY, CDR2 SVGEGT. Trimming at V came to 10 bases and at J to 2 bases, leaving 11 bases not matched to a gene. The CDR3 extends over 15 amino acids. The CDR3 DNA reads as TGTGCCACCCATAGCGGTAGCGGGGACACAGATACGCAGTATTTT. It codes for CATHSGSGDTDTQYF.

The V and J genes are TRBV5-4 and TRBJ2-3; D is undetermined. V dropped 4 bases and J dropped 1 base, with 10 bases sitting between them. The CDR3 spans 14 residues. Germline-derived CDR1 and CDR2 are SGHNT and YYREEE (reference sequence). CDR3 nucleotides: TGTGCCAGCAGCCATCAGACGCGCACAGATACGCAGTATTTT. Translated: CASSHQTRTDTQYF.

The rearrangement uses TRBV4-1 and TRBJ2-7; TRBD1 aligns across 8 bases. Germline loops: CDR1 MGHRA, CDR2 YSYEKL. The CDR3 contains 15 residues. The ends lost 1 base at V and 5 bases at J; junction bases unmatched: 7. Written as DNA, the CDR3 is TGCGCCAGCAGCCAAGCTGGCCAGGGGGCTGACGAGCAGTACTTC. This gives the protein CASSQAGQGADEQYF.

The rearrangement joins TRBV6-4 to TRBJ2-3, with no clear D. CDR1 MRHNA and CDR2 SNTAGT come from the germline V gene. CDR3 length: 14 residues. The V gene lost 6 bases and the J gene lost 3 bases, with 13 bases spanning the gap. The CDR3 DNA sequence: TGTGCCAGCAGCTCATCCCATGGTACAGATACGCAGTATTTT. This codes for CASSSSHGTDTQYF.

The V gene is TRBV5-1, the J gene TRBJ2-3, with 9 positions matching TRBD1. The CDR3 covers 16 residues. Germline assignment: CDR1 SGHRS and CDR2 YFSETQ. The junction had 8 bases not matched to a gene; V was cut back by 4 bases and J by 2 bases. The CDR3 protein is CASSPDRGLPTDTQYF. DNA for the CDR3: TGCGCCAGCAGCCCCGACAGGGGGTTACCCACAGATACGCAGTATTTT. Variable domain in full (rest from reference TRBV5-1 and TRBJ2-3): KAGVTQTPRYLIKTRGQQVTLSCSPISGHRSVSWYQQTPGQGLQFLFEYFSETQRNKGNFPGRFSGRQFSNSRSEMNVSTLELGDSALYLCASSPDRGLPTDTQYFGPGTRLTVL.

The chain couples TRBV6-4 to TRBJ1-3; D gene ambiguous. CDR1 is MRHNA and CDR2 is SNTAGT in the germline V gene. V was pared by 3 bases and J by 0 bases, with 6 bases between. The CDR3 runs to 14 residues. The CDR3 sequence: CASSEPASGNTIYF. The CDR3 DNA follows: TGTGCCAGCAGTGAACCGGCCTCTGGAAACACCATATATTTT.

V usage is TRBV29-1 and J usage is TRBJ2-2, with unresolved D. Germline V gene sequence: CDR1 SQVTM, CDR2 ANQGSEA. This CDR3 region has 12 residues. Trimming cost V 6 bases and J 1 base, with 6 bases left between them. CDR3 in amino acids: CSVPKNTGELFF. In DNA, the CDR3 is TGCAGCGTCCCCAAGAACACCGGGGAGCTGTTTTTT.

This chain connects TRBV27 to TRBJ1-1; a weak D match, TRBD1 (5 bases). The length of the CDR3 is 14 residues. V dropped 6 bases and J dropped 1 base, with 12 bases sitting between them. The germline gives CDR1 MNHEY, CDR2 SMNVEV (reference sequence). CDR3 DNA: TGTGCCAGCAGCCCCGCCGGGACGAACACTGAAGCTTTCTTT. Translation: CASSPAGTNTEAFF.